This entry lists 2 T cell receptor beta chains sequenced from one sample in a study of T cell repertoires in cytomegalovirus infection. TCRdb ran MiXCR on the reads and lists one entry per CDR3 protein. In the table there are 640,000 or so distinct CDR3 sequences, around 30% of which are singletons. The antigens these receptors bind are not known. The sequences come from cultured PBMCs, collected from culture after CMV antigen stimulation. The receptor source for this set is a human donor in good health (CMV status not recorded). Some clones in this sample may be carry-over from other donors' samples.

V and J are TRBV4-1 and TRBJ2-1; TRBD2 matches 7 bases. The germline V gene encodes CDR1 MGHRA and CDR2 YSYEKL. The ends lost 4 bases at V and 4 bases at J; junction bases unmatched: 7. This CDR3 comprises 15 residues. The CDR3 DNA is TGCGCCAGCAGCCTGGCCACAGCGGGATACAATGAGCAGTTCTTC. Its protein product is CASSLATAGYNEQFF.

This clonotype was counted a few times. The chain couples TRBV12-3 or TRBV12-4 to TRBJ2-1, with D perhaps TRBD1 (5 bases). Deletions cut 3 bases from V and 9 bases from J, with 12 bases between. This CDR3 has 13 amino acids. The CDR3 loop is CASSFWSQGEQFF. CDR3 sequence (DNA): TGTGCCAGCAGTTTTTGGAGTCAGGGTGAGCAGTTCTTC.